Listed below are T cell receptor beta chains from one sample, sequenced in a study of T-cell reconstitution after alpha-beta-depleted transplantation in children. TCRdb re-called the PCR reads through MiXCR, storing one row per CDR3 protein. This sample carries 400,000 to 550,000 distinct CDR3 sequences, 8% to 11% of them seen once, and the ten largest clones take approximately 2%. Sequencing was performed on PBMCs, taken before TCRalphabeta/CD19-depleted stem cell transplant. Source of these receptors: a child aged 2 to 9 with inherited bone marrow failure, due to receive a stem cell transplant. Each CDR3 is given with its conserved first and last residue. The D gene is left open where the match is weak. Where a row states a size, it is once, few, many or the class of an expanded clone; other rows omit it.

>many|TRBV6-1|-|TRBJ1-2
TGTGCCAGCAGCGATCGTTTCCAGGGGAGGAATGGCTACACCTTC
CASSDRFQGRNGYTF
>many|TRBV29-1|TRBD2|TRBJ2-7
TGCAGCGTCGCGGGAGTCTACGAGCAGTACTTC
CSVAGVYEQYF
>few|TRBV11-1|TRBD2|TRBJ2-1
TGTGCCAGCAGCTTAGCGGAGGGTAGCGGGAGTATCTACAATGAGCAGTTCTTC
CASSLAEGSGSIYNEQFF
>few|TRBV5-1|-|TRBJ2-1
TGCGCCAGCAGCTTGGGAGCGTGGGCCTCCTACAATGAGCAGTTCTTC
CASSLGAWASYNEQFF
>many|TRBV10-3|-|TRBJ2-2
TGTGCCACCGGAACAGCGGTCGGGGAGCTGTTTTTT
CATGTAVGELFF
>few|TRBV20-1|-|TRBJ1-2
TGCAGTGCTCCTTGGACAGCCGATGGCTACACCTTC
CSAPWTADGYTF
>many|TRBV10-3|TRBD1|TRBJ2-5
TGTGCCATCAGCAGGACAGGGGCGCCAGAGACCCAGTACTTC
CAISRTGAPETQYF
>few|TRBV6-5|-|TRBJ2-1
TGTGCCAGCAGACCGGACCCACGAAAGCAGTTCTTC
CASRPDPRKQFF
>many|TRBV12-3/TRBV12-4|-|TRBJ2-3
TGTGCCAGCAACCACTATACAGACACAGATACGCAGTATTTT
CASNHYTDTDTQYF
>few|TRBV11-2|-|TRBJ2-3
TGTGCCAGCAGCTGGGCTAGGTTTTCTAGCACAGATACGCAGTATTTT
CASSWARFSSTDTQYF
>-|TRBV20-1|TRBD2|TRBJ2-5
TGCAGTGCCCGGACTCCGGGGGGGCAAGAGACCCAGTACTTC
CSARTPGGQETQYF
>many|TRBV20-1|-|TRBJ1-3
TGCAGTGCCACAACAGGGCCCTTATCCTCTGGAAACACCATATATTTT
CSATTGPLSSGNTIYF
>-|TRBV18|-|TRBJ2-7
TGTGCCAGCTCACCTACCCTAGCCCAAAGTGACTACGAGCAGTACTTC
CASSPTLAQSDYEQYF
>many|TRBV20-1|TRBD2|TRBJ2-3
TGCAGTGCTAGAGCTAGCGGGGATAGCACAGATACGCAGTATTTT
CSARASGDSTDTQYF
>many|TRBV5-5|TRBD2|TRBJ2-5
TGTGCCAGCAGCTTAGTCGGGGGGGAACAAGAGACCCAGTACTTC
CASSLVGGEQETQYF
>many|TRBV25-1|-|TRBJ2-6
TGTGCCACCGTCCGCTCTGGGGCCAACGTCCTGACTTTC
CATVRSGANVLTF
>many|TRBV5-4|-|TRBJ2-2
TGTGCCAGCAGCCCCGGGACCTCGAACACCGGGGAGCTGTTTTTT
CASSPGTSNTGELFF
>many|TRBV29-1|-|TRBJ2-7
TGCAGCGTTCTAGCGTCTAGCTCCTACGAGCAGTACTTC
CSVLASSSYEQYF
>many|TRBV28|-|TRBJ2-1
TGTGCCAGCAGTTCTGCGGGGATAACCTACAATGAGCAGTTCTTC
CASSSAGITYNEQFF
>many|TRBV7-9|-|TRBJ2-5
TGTGCCAGCAGCCCCTCCGGAAGGGAGACCCAGTACTTC
CASSPSGRETQYF
>-|TRBV6-1|TRBD1|TRBJ2-3
TGTGCCAGCACAAGGACAGGGGCGAACCCCACAGATACGCAGTATTTT
CASTRTGANPTDTQYF
>-|TRBV12-3/TRBV12-4|-|TRBJ2-7
TGTGCCAGCAGTTTAGGCGTGGTGCTTCCGGACGTTGACGAGCAGTACTTC
CASSLGVVLPDVDEQYF
>few|TRBV4-3|TRBD2|TRBJ2-7
TGCGCCAGCAGCCCCTCTAGCGGGAGGGACTACGAGCAGTACTTC
CASSPSSGRDYEQYF
>-|TRBV12-3/TRBV12-4|-|TRBJ1-5
TGTGCCAGCAGTCCGGGTACATTGGAACAGCCCCAGCATTTT
CASSPGTLEQPQHF
>once|TRBV12-3/TRBV12-4|-|TRBJ2-7
TGTGCCAGCAGTTTAGCCCATGCACCTTACGAGCAGTACTTC
CASSLAHAPYEQYF
>few|TRBV12-3/TRBV12-4|TRBD1|TRBJ2-2
TGTGCCAGCAGTTTGGAAAAGACAGGGGGTAACGCGAACACCGGGGAGCTGTTTTTT
CASSLEKTGGNANTGELFF
>many|TRBV27|-|TRBJ1-5
TGTGCCAGCAGTAGGAGGGGATGGGATCAGCCCCAGCATTTT
CASSRRGWDQPQHF
>many|TRBV28|TRBD1|TRBJ1-4
TGTGCCAGCAGTTCGGACAGGGGGAATGACGCAACTAATGAAAAACTGTTTTTT
CASSSDRGNDATNEKLFF
>-|TRBV19|-|TRBJ2-5
TGTGCCAGTAGTCTATCGGGCGGGCGAGAGACCCAGTACTTC
CASSLSGGRETQYF
>many|TRBV4-3|-|TRBJ2-2
TGCGCCAGCAGCCAGGAAAACACCGGGGAGCTGTTTTTT
CASSQENTGELFF
>many|TRBV27|TRBD2|TRBJ2-7
TGTGCCAGCAGTTTTAGCGGGATTACCTACGAGCAGTACTTC
CASSFSGITYEQYF
>many|TRBV5-1|TRBD2|TRBJ2-3
TGCGCCAGCAGCTTGGGGACTAGCGACACAGATACGCAGTATTTT
CASSLGTSDTDTQYF
>many|TRBV7-6|-|TRBJ2-3
TGTGCCAGCAGCTTTTCCCCAGATACGCAGTATTTT
CASSFSPDTQYF
>-|TRBV20-1|-|TRBJ2-5
TGCAGTGCTAAGATTGGTTACCAAGAGACCCAGTACTTC
CSAKIGYQETQYF
>-|TRBV12-3/TRBV12-4|TRBD1|TRBJ1-5
TGTGCCAGCAGTCTGACAGGGCCTCTCGGGGGCAATCAGCCCCAGCATTTT
CASSLTGPLGGNQPQHF
>-|TRBV28|TRBD2|TRBJ2-7
TGTGCCACCCGGACTAGCGGGGCCTGGGAGCAGTACTTC
CATRTSGAWEQYF
>many|TRBV6-1|-|TRBJ2-2
TGTGCCAGCAGTGAAGACTTGGGCACCGGGGAGCTGTTTTTT
CASSEDLGTGELFF
>many|TRBV20-1|TRBD2|TRBJ2-5
TGCAGTGCCCGCAAGAGGCGGGAGGGCACGGAGACCCAGTACTTC
CSARKRREGTETQYF
>many|TRBV28|-|TRBJ1-5
TGTGCCAGCAGTTTCGAGGGGTATGGCAATCAGCCCCAGCATTTT
CASSFEGYGNQPQHF